The 2 T cell receptor beta chains reported below all come from one sample, sequenced in a study of shared clonotypes between healthy human individuals. Using immunoSEQ multiplex PCR, the repertoire was profiled, and TCRdb retains in-frame clones only, with some absent. Of about 380,000 clones listed, roughly 96% are singletons. Sequencing input: memory CD8+ T cells sorted from blood. Subset defined: CD45RO+ cells pooled with CCR7-negative TemRA cells. The receptors shown here come from a man aged 25-45 years in good health.

Concerning this clone: Mismatch with germline at one junction end may stem from a read error. The chain recombines TRBV19 with TRBJ2-2, with D unclear. In germline, CDR1 is LNHDA, CDR2 SQIVND (reference sequence). CDR3 length: 13 amino acids. In DNA form, the CDR3 reads TGTACCAGTAGTGTATCGAACACCGGGGAGCTGTTTTTT. Encoded protein: CTSSVSNTGELFF.

This chain links TRBV30 with TRBJ1-2; D may be TRBD1 (5 bases). The CDR3 loop spans 13 amino acids. CDR1 and CDR2 from the germline V gene are GTSNPN and SVGIG (reference sequence). V was cut by 0 bases and J by 7 bases, with 12 bases left in between. The chain's CDR3 is CAWSVLQGAGYTF. CDR3 bases: TGTGCCTGGAGTGTCTTGCAGGGAGCTGGCTACACCTTC.